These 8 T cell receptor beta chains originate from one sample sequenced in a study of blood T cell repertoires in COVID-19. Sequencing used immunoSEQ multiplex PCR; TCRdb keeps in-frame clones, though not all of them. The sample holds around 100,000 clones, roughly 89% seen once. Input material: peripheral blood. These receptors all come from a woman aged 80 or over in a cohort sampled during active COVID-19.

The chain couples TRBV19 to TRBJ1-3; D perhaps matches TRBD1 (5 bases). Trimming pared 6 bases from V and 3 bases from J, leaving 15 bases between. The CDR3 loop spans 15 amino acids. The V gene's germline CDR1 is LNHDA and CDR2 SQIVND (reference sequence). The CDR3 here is CASSRGGNFGNTIYF. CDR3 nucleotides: TGTGCCAGTAGCCGCGGGGGGAACTTTGGAAACACCATATATTTT.

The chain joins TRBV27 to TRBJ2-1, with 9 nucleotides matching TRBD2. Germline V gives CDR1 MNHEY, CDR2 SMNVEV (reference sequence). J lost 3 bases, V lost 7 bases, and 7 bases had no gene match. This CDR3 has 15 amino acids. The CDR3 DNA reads TGTGCCAGCAACGTAGCGGGGGCCTTCTACAATGAGCAGTTCTTC. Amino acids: CASNVAGAFYNEQFF.

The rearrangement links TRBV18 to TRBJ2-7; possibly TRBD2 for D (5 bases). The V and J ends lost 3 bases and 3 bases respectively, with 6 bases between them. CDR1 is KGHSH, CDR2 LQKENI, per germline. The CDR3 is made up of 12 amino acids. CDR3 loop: CASSPGLYEQYF. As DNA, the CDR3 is TGTGCCAGCTCACCCGGACTCTACGAGCAGTACTTC.

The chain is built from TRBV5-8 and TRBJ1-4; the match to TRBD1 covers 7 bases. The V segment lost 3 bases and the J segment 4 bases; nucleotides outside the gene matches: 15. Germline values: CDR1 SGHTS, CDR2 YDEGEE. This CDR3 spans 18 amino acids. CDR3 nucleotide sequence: TGTGCCAGCAGCTCCTCATACGGAGGGGGCGGGGATAATGAAAAACTGTTTTTT. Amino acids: CASSSSYGGGGDNEKLFF.

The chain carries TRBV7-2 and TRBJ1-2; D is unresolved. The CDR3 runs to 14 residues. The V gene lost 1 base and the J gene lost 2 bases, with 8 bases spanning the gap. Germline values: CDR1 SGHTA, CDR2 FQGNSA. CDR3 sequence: CASSLVRVNYGYTF. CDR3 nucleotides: TGTGCCAGCAGCTTAGTTCGGGTAAACTATGGCTACACCTTC.

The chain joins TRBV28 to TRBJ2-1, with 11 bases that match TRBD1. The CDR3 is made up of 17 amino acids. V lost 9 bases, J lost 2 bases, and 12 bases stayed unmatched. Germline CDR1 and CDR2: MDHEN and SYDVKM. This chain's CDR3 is CASKPGDRGVPYNEQFF. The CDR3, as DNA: TGTGCCAGTAAACCCGGGGACAGGGGGGTCCCCTACAATGAGCAGTTCTTC.

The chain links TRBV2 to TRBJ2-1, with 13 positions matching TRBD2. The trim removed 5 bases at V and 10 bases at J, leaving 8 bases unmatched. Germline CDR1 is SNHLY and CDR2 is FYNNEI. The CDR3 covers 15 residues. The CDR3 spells CASSLTSGGSTEQFF. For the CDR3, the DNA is TGTGCCAGCAGTTTGACTAGCGGGGGGTCGACAGAGCAGTTCTTC.

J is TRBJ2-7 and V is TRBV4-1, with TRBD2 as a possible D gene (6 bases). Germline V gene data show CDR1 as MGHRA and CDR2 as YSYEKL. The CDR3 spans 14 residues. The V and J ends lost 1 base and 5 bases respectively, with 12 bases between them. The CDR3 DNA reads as TGCGCCAGCAGCCAAGCGGCGGGACCTAACGAGCAGTACTTC. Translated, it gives CASSQAAGPNEQYF.